The 32 T cell receptor beta chains presented below share a single source sample, sequenced in a study of vaccination effects on CD4 cells after COVID-19. Antigen specificity for these receptors is unknown. Before sequencing, viral peptide pools were used by the ViraFEST assay to expand antigen-specific CD4+ T cells. Isolation of CD4+ T cells took place after about ten days of culture. The participants, recipients of two vaccine doses, got either BNT162b2 or mRNA-1273. Clones were read by immunoSEQ multiplex PCR, and TCRdb kept only the in-frame ones, dropping some. The profile shows about 28,000 clones, more than 60% of them singletons. The sequenced sample was CD4+ T cells from PBMCs cultured with HCoV-NL63 spike peptides, obtained after COVID-19 vaccination. Source of these receptors: a human donor who received a COVID-19 vaccine.

The V and J genes are TRBV12-3 or TRBV12-4 and TRBJ2-5, with D possibly being TRBD1 (5 bases). The length of the CDR3 is 13 residues. V lost 6 bases and J lost 1, with 9 bases in between. In nucleotides, the CDR3 is TGTGCCAGCAGCCGACAGAGCCAAGAGACCCAGTACTTC. Translated, it gives CASSRQSQETQYF.

The V call is TRBV5-1, the J call TRBJ1-1; perhaps TRBD1 as D (6 bases). This CDR3 contains 13 residues. The ends were cut back, 5 bases at V and 1 base at J, with 9 bases in the middle. Germline V lookup: CDR1 SGHRS, CDR2 YFSETQ. The CDR3 DNA follows: TGCGCCAGCAGTTGGACAGCGAACACTGAAGCTTTCTTT. Protein: CASSWTANTEAFF.

This clone was counted only a few times. One end of the junction fails to match germline, which may point to a read error. The chain uses TRBV5-4 and TRBJ1-6; D is ambiguous. Germline CDR1 is SGHNT and CDR2 is YYREEE (reference sequence). This CDR3 is 15 amino acids long. For the CDR3, the DNA is TGTGCCAGCACCTTGAAGAGTCGGACCTCCTCACCCCTCCACTTT. This sequence encodes CASTLKSRTSSPLHF.

This clone turned up a few times. This rearrangement joins TRBV5-8 to TRBJ1-2; the D gene is possibly TRBD1 (5 bases). Trimming took off 4 bases at V and 6 bases at J, with 13 bases between the two ends. Germline assignment: CDR1 SGHTS and CDR2 YDEGEE. The CDR3 consists of 13 residues. The CDR3 protein is CASSHSQGHGYTF. CDR3 bases: TGTGCCAGCAGCCACTCTCAGGGACATGGCTACACCTTC.

V usage is TRBV7-8 and J usage is TRBJ2-5, with 7 bases lining up with TRBD1. After removal of 5 bases from V and 10 bases from J, the junction contained 16 bases not matched to a gene. CDR1 and CDR2 from the germline V gene are SGHVS and FQNEAQ. The CDR3 contains 15 residues. This CDR3 is CASSPKPTGNSIQYF. The CDR3 nucleotides are TGTGCCAGCAGCCCCAAACCGACAGGGAACTCTATCCAGTACTTC. Full variable domain (outside the CDR3, taken from reference TRBV7-8 and TRBJ2-5): GAGVSQSPRYKVAKRGQDVALRCDPISGHVSLFWYQQALGQGPEFLTYFQNEAQLDKSGLPSDRFFAERPEGSVSTLKIQRTQQEDSAVYLCASSPKPTGNSIQYFGPGTRLLVL.

The CDR3 loop reads CASLQGAGGYTF. CDR3 nucleotides: TGTGCCAGTCTACAGGGGGCTGGCGGCTACACCTTC. The chain has TRBV18 and TRBJ1-2; 9 nucleotides match TRBD1. V trimming: 9 bases; J trimming: 8 bases; junction bases outside the gene matches: 7. CDR1 is KGHSH and CDR2 is LQKENI in the germline V gene. The CDR3 runs to 12 residues.

The table lists this clone with a few counts. Here the CDR3 DNA reads TGCGCCAGCAGCTTGGAGGGATGGAATGAGCAGTTCTTC. It yields the protein CASSLEGWNEQFF. The chain couples TRBV5-1 to TRBJ2-1, with D unresolved. Trimming cost V 0 bases and J 7 bases, with 8 bases left between them. The CDR3 has 13 residues. The germline V gene encodes CDR1 SGHRS and CDR2 YFSETQ.

This chain connects TRBV6-5 to TRBJ2-7, with 8 bases fitting TRBD1. The CDR3 totals 14 residues. After removal of 7 bases from V and 4 bases from J, the junction contained 9 bases not matched to a gene. In germline, CDR1 is MNHEY, CDR2 SVGAGI. This chain's CDR3 is CASIDRGSSYEQYF. The CDR3 nucleotides are TGTGCCAGCATAGACAGGGGTTCTTCGTACGAGCAGTACTTC.

Regarding this clone: Within the sample, other DNA sequences also encode this same CDR3. V is TRBV6-1 and J is TRBJ2-5, with no clear D. Germline CDR1 is MNHNS and CDR2 is SASEGT. CDR3 size: 11 residues. V shed 3 bases and J shed 5 bases, with 4 bases lying between them. The CDR3 reads CASSDLETQYF. CDR3 nucleotide sequence: TGTGCCAGCAGTGATTTGGAGACCCAGTACTTC.

The V and J genes are TRBV19 and TRBJ2-5; 12 bases are shared with TRBD1. Germline CDR1 is LNHDA and CDR2 is SQIVND (reference sequence). The CDR3 totals 16 residues. V lost 6 bases and J lost 5; bases outside the gene matches: 10. CDR3 DNA sequence: TGTGCCAGTAGCAGTCACCGGGACAGGGGGCGGGAGACCCAGTACTTC. Protein sequence: CASSSHRDRGRETQYF.

This clone occurred a few times. V gene TRBV6-5 combines with J gene TRBJ1-3; unclear D gene. The CDR3 loop spans 14 amino acids. V was trimmed by 3 bases and J by 2 bases, leaving 8 bases between them. Germline V gene data show CDR1 as MNHEY and CDR2 as SVGAGI. The CDR3 sequence is CASSYSLTGNTIYF. CDR3 DNA sequence: TGTGCCAGCAGTTATAGTCTAACTGGAAACACCATATATTTT.

This sequence joins TRBV5-6 and TRBJ2-5; TRBD1 aligns across 7 bases. V dropped 3 bases and J dropped 2; count of bases not matched to a gene: 7. Germline CDR1 reads SGHDT; CDR2 reads YYEEEE. CDR3 length: 15 residues. DNA for the CDR3: TGTGCCAGCAGCTCCCCAGGGGGTTCTCAAGAGACCCAGTACTTC. Translation: CASSSPGGSQETQYF.

The chain recombines TRBV23-1 with TRBJ1-1, with D possibly matching TRBD1 (5 bases). TRBV23-1 is annotated as an ORF whose role is uncertain. The germline V and J ends were trimmed by 3 bases and 1 base, with 9 bases remaining between them. This CDR3 spans 14 amino acids. The CDR3 region has the DNA TGCGCCAGCAGTCATCGTAGGGGGAACACTGAAGCTTTCTTT. Translation: CASSHRRGNTEAFF.

The rearrangement joins TRBV7-9 to TRBJ2-3, with 9 bases fitting TRBD1. V shed 5 bases and J 4 bases; nucleotides not matched to a gene: 4. The germline V gene has CDR1 SEHNR and CDR2 FQNEAQ (reference sequence). There are 14 residues in the CDR3. CDR3 bases: TGTGCCAGCAGCATGGGACAGGGTTCAGATACGCAGTATTTT. Its translation: CASSMGQGSDTQYF.

This clone was found a few times. The genes are TRBV11-2 and TRBJ2-7, with D tentatively TRBD1 (6 bases). CDR1 SGHAT and CDR2 FQNNGV come from the germline V gene. V was cut by 4 bases and J by 2 bases, with 15 bases left in between. This CDR3 spans 15 amino acids. The chain's CDR3 is CASSSWGRSPYEQYF. Here the CDR3 DNA reads TGTGCCAGCAGCTCCTGGGGGCGGTCTCCCTACGAGCAGTACTTC.

A single count supports this clone. The chain combines TRBV5-4 with TRBJ2-5; 10 bases line up with TRBD2. CDR3 length: 16 residues. The ends lost 4 bases at V and 4 bases at J; junction bases unmatched: 10. The germline gives CDR1 SGHNT, CDR2 YYREEE (reference sequence). DNA for the CDR3: TGTGCCAGCAGCGCCGCACTAGCGGGAAACGGAGAGACCCAGTACTTC. Amino acids: CASSAALAGNGETQYF.

This chain links TRBV7-2 with TRBJ2-7, with 8 nucleotides matching TRBD1. The CDR3 loop spans 13 amino acids. The trim removed 5 bases at V and 7 bases at J, leaving 7 bases unmatched. Germline V gene sequence: CDR1 SGHTA, CDR2 FQGNSA. The CDR3 DNA reads as TGTGCCAGCAGCGCTCGGACAGGGTGGGAGCAGTACTTC. Encoded protein: CASSARTGWEQYF. Full variable domain (rest looked up from reference TRBV7-2 and TRBJ2-7): GAGVSQSPSNKVTEKGKDVELRCDPISGHTALYWYRQSLGQGLEFLIYFQGNSAPDKSGLPSDRFSAERTGGSVSTLTIQRTQQEDSAVYLCASSARTGWEQYFGPGTRLTVT.

The rearrangement joins TRBV12-3 or TRBV12-4 to TRBJ1-2, with D unresolved. The ends were cut back, 6 bases at V and 6 bases at J, with 14 bases in the middle. The CDR3 is 13 amino acids. CDR3 residues: CASSPAGPHGYTF. In DNA form, the CDR3 reads TGTGCCAGCAGCCCTGCGGGCCCTCATGGCTACACCTTC.

The chain couples TRBV2 to TRBJ2-1, with TRBD1 matching 7 bases. The junction had 2 bases not matched to a gene; V was cut back by 3 bases and J by 0 bases. The CDR3 is 15 amino acids. CDR1 and CDR2 (germline): SNHLY, FYNNEI. The CDR3: CASSEDRSSYNEQFF. In DNA, the CDR3 is TGTGCCAGCAGTGAGGACAGGAGCTCCTACAATGAGCAGTTCTTC.

The V call is TRBV5-8, the J call TRBJ2-7, with D unclear. The CDR3 runs 13 residues. Trimming took off 0 bases at V and 3 bases at J, with 7 bases between the two ends. Germline-derived CDR1 and CDR2 are SGHTS and YDEGEE. The CDR3 DNA reads TGTGCCAGCAGCTTGGACGTAGACTACGAGCAGTACTTC. Its protein product is CASSLDVDYEQYF.

The gene calls are TRBV29-1 and TRBJ2-1; no clear D. This CDR3 has 12 amino acids. Trimming took off 5 bases at V and 0 bases at J, with 5 bases between the two ends. The germline V gene encodes CDR1 SQVTM and CDR2 ANQGSEA. In DNA, the CDR3 is TGCAGCGTTCTCTACTCCTACAATGAGCAGTTCTTC. Translation: CSVLYSYNEQFF.

J is TRBJ2-5 and V is TRBV5-1; unclear D gene. Trimming shortened V by 0 bases and J by 4 bases, and 10 bases separated the two germline ends. Looked up from germline, CDR1 is SGHRS and CDR2 is YFSETQ. This CDR3 region has 14 residues. CDR3 bases: TGCGCCAGCAGCTTGGCCTCCACGCGAGAGACCCAGTACTTC. Translation gives CASSLASTRETQYF.

The chain joins TRBV11-2 to TRBJ1-1; D uncertain. This CDR3 contains 15 residues. Germline CDR1 and CDR2: SGHAT and FQNNGV. The V end lost 0 bases, the J end lost 7 bases, and 15 bases lay between the germline ends. CDR3 sequence reads: CASSLDPLSAGEAFF. The CDR3 region has the DNA TGTGCCAGCAGCTTAGATCCCTTGTCGGCAGGTGAAGCTTTCTTT. Supplemented by reference TRBV11-2 and TRBJ1-1, the full variable domain reads EAGVAQSPRYKIIEKRQSVAFWCNPISGHATLYWYQQILGQGPKLLIQFQNNGVVDDSQLPKDRFSAERLKGVDSTLKIQPAKLEDSAVYLCASSLDPLSAGEAFFGQGTRLTVV.

The gene calls are TRBV7-9 and TRBJ1-3; 9 positions match TRBD1. This CDR3 is 15 amino acids long. CDR1 SEHNR and CDR2 FQNEAQ come from the germline V gene (reference sequence). J lost 2 bases, V lost 5 bases, and 4 bases had no gene match. CDR3: CASSPRQGAGNTIYF. For the CDR3, the DNA is TGTGCCAGCAGCCCAAGACAGGGGGCTGGAAACACCATATATTTT.

This clone was observed a single time. CDR3 DNA: TGTGCCAGCTCACCAGGCGGGAGAGATCCAGATACGCAGTATTTT. Translation gives CASSPGGRDPDTQYF. The chain employs TRBV18 and TRBJ2-3; 7 positions match TRBD2. V lost 2 bases and J lost 4; bases outside the gene matches: 6. There are 15 residues in the CDR3. The germline V gene encodes CDR1 KGHSH and CDR2 LQKENI.

This chain links TRBV3-1 (or the pseudogene TRBV3-2) with TRBJ2-1; 10 bases align to TRBD2. Looked up from germline, CDR1 is LGHDT and CDR2 is YNNKEL (reference sequence). This CDR3 has 15 amino acids. After removal of 0 bases from V and 12 bases from J, the junction contained 8 bases not matched to a gene. The CDR3 DNA is TGTGCCAGCAGCCAAGATATTGGGAGCGGGAGGGGGCAGTTCTTC. The encoded protein is CASSQDIGSGRGQFF.

This chain uses TRBV19 with TRBJ2-1; 11 bases map to TRBD2. V was clipped by 4 bases and J by 2 bases; unmatched bases: 13. Germline V gene data show CDR1 as LNHDA and CDR2 as SQIVND (reference sequence). The CDR3 length is 19 residues. The DNA of the CDR3 is TGTGCCAGTAGTACCCTCCGGACTAGCGGGCGACACACCTACAATGAGCAGTTCTTC. Translation gives CASSTLRTSGRHTYNEQFF. Based on the CDR3 plus reference TRBV19 and TRBJ2-1, the full variable domain is DGGITQSPKYLFRKEGQNVTLSCEQNLNHDAMYWYRQDPGQGLRLIYYSQIVNDFQKGDIAEGYSVSREKKESFPLTVTSAQKNPTAFYLCASSTLRTSGRHTYNEQFFGPGTRLTVL.

The chain has TRBV4-1 and TRBJ2-7, with a possible D match to TRBD2 (5 bases). Germline V gene sequence: CDR1 MGHRA, CDR2 YSYEKL. The CDR3 contains 15 residues. Trimming took off 0 bases at V and 0 bases at J, with 9 bases between the two ends. CDR3 amino acids: CASSQDRGASYEQYF. In DNA form, the CDR3 reads TGCGCCAGCAGCCAAGATCGGGGAGCCTCCTACGAGCAGTACTTC.

The chain carries TRBV2 and TRBJ2-1; tentative D call: TRBD2 (6 bases). CDR3 length equals 13 residues. V shed 6 bases and J shed 6 bases, with 12 bases lying between them. Germline-derived CDR1 and CDR2 are SNHLY and FYNNEI. The CDR3 DNA is TGTGCCAGCAGGGAGGGCCGGGGCAATGAGCAGTTCTTC. Its translation is CASREGRGNEQFF.

This clone has just a few counts. The gene calls are TRBV6-2 or TRBV6-3 and TRBJ1-5, with D hard to call. Germline V CDR1 and CDR2: MNHEY, SVGEGT. The CDR3 is 14 amino acids. Trimming cost V 2 bases and J 2 bases, with 7 bases left between them. DNA of the CDR3: TGTGCCAGCAGTTACGGAGGAGGCAATCAGCCCCAGCATTTT. It translates to CASSYGGGNQPQHF.

V usage is TRBV9 and J usage is TRBJ2-3; D possibly corresponds to TRBD1 (6 bases). The V end lost 0 bases, the J end lost 5 bases, and 13 bases lay between the germline ends. This CDR3 is 15 amino acids long. Germline V CDR1 and CDR2: SGDLS, YYNGEE. This CDR3 reads CASSVARTGLDTQYF. CDR3 sequence (DNA): TGTGCCAGCAGCGTAGCCCGTACAGGGTTAGATACGCAGTATTTT.

The J gene is TRBJ1-1, the V gene TRBV7-9; no reliable D call. V dropped 5 bases and J dropped 6 bases, with 7 bases sitting between them. Germline CDR1 and CDR2: SEHNR and FQNEAQ (reference sequence). There are 11 residues in the CDR3. The CDR3 DNA is TGTGCCAGCAGCCCGAGATCTGAAGCTTTCTTT. Amino acid sequence: CASSPRSEAFF.